This TCR beta chain was identified in a study of cytomegalovirus exposure and HLA in healthy donors listed by TCRdb under 2017. About the study as a whole: An earlier analysis of approximately 640 of the donors reported approximately 300 Gb of sequence data and 100 million to 140 million unique TCR beta sequences from some 180 million T cells. Because of strong linkage in the cohort, four or five DR-DQ haplotypes were treated as single units for association and clustering. Both class I and class II loci were covered by HLA typing, at four-digit resolution. An earlier analysis of 587 of the donors applied high-throughput TCR beta sequencing to assess whether each TCR beta V gene segment acted as functional or pseudogenic. A separate validation cohort of some 130 different subjects was used in addition to the roughly 640-subject first cohort. A later analysis re-analyzed previously published TCR beta repertoires from hundreds of donors and added high-resolution HLA genotyping to study TCR occurrence patterns. High-throughput TCR immunosequencing, statistical association of individual TCRs with disease status, and machine learning were combined to predict cytomegalovirus infection status. The study aimed to test whether cataloging public T cell receptors could reveal signatures of past pathogen exposure. Rather than drawing on any new phenotypic data, the later analysis identified candidate immune exposures from TCR beta sequences and the way those sequences occurred across donors. Every repertoire in the discovery cohort had been generated on one and the same sequencing platform. The T cell repertoires of 550 to 850 subjects were profiled by immunosequencing and related to cytomegalovirus serostatus. Roughly 300 gigabases of sequencing data and 70 million to 100 million unique TCR sequences made up an early release that covered nearly 650 HLA-typed donors. Among the approximately 400 genotyped donors, 81% belonged to the genetic ancestry cluster associated with self-reported Caucasian donors. Typing coverage differed by locus: A, B, C, DRB1 and DQB1 were typed in roughly 620-630 donors, DQA1 in roughly 510, DPA1 in nearly 610, and DPB1 in roughly 470. Alongside the repertoire data, information on donor age, sex, ethnicity and CMV serostatus was compiled. In a later genetic analysis, genome-wide SNP genotypes for about three fifths of the 666 donors were used, and that subset was treated as a discovery cohort. Among around 400 genotyped donors of the cohort, an average of around 250,000 unique TCR beta nucleotide sequences was sequenced per donor, of which 15% to 20% were non-productive. The investigation overall reported the following: In an earlier analysis of some 500 of the donors, most TCR beta V segments appeared in productive rearrangements about 87% or about 30% of the time, broadly matching IMGT annotations. Correlated functional status among segregating V segments might reflect linkage disequilibrium, but an unknown experimental factor could not be ruled out. Strong co-occurrence of HLA alleles, especially DR and DQ, made assigning TCR associations to individual alleles difficult. The 87-base-pair reads could not distinguish some IMGT-functional V segments, including TRBV6-2 and TRBV6-3, so those segments were excluded. In a later analysis, HLA-associated TCR beta chains were found to be more clonally expanded and to have lower generation probabilities than equally common non-associated chains. The cohort was sequenced for TCR beta chains only, and without alpha or paired-chain data the features that could be detected were limited. A group of highly shared sequence variants was considered likely to be a technical artifact of the sequencing pipeline. Because counts were too low, around 18 rarely observed V segments, including chromosome 9 orphons, were left out of the earlier analysis of 587 of the donors. Compared with the roughly 600-donor mean, donors in an Asian-associated ancestry cluster had fewer N-insertions in productive TCRs, according to a later genetic analysis. According to the authors, the approach could potentially be generalized to other disease states and immunological phenotypes. In both the original and validation cohorts, the classifier was reported to diagnose cytomegalovirus status with high specificity and sensitivity. Most TCR sequences were seen in very few donors, while some public TCRs were found in many individuals. Because HLA typing was missing for some donors at each locus, association tests included only the typed subset. A further reported finding was that TCR beta sequences accurately predicted the HLA-A and HLA-B alleles for most subjects in the first cohort. In a later analysis, most CMV-associated TCR beta chains were found to appear HLA-restricted, with HLA associations seemingly driven largely by CMV exposure. A later analysis associated 16,951 TCR beta sequences with specific HLA alleles at a false discovery rate of 0.05. Presence/absence analyses assumed roughly uniform sequencing depth across donors, an assumption that may not hold. V-gene and J-gene trimming of TCR beta chains was associated with a missense DCLRE1C variant in a later genetic analysis, and the association was replicated in an independent cohort. In a later analysis, the rate of TCR association differed among HLA loci, with DRB1 alleles having the most associated TCRs and HLA-C alleles having the fewest. Several of the top co-occurrence clusters appeared to be linked to parvovirus B19, influenza, CMV and Epstein-Barr virus, according to a later analysis. CMV serostatus was the only immune exposure information available for the cohort. A few of the identified cytomegalovirus-associated TCR beta chains were confirmed in vitro to be specific for cytomegalovirus antigens. A total of some 180 TCR beta chains were listed by the study as associated with cytomegalovirus.

For CDR1 and CDR2, the germline V gene lists SGDLS and YYNGEE. Reading from cysteine to phenylalanine, the CDR3 counts 13 amino acids. The read is trimmed to its CDR3 DNA, 39 bases read in frame from base 1. V is shortened by 0 bases, J by 11 bases, and the region joining them spans 9 bases. The cohort was made up of roughly 670 healthy bone marrow donors. At the time of sampling, all cohort members were nominally healthy, though unrecorded immune exposures were likely present. The donor was CMV seronegative and was included in the group of several hundred seronegative cohort members. A peripheral blood sample was provided by each donor, and peripheral blood mononuclear cells were used for TCR beta sequencing. The Qiagen DNeasy Blood Extraction Kit was used to extract genomic DNA from the blood cell samples. A word on this clone: It has no known antigen specificity. No base-level quality is on record; no much larger clone is a single base apart.

The library was generated by the immunoSEQ multiplex PCR assay. The multiplex PCR relied on a mix of 60 forward primers for TCR Vbeta segments and 13 reverse primers for TCR Jbeta segments. The CDR3 region of rearranged TCR beta genes was amplified from genomic DNA by a multiplex PCR assay. On the Illumina HiSeq System, the amplified TCR beta libraries were sequenced as 87-base-pair reads. The published analysis was carried out like this. In a later analysis, some 80 million unique TCR beta chains were counted across the approximately 640 repertoires, and approximately 11 million of these chains were shared by at least two donors. Raw reads were error-corrected and collapsed into unique sequences with a nearest-neighbor algorithm that merged closely related sequences to remove PCR and sequencing errors. Alignment of CDR3 sequences to IMGT reference sequences was used to assign V, D and J gene segments. For a sequence to be retained, a match of at least six nucleotides to both a V gene segment and a J gene segment was required. A rearrangement counted as productive if the CDR3 had no stop codons and remained in frame with V and J, and every other rearrangement counted as non-productive. Following IMGT convention, CDR3 was defined as the stretch from the second conserved V-encoded cysteine up to the conserved J-encoded phenylalanine. In an earlier analysis of just under 600 of the donors, sequences lacking an unambiguous match to a single V gene segment were excluded. An earlier analysis of over 450 of the donors classified V segments as functional when productive rearrangements were above 56.7% and as segregating when the standard deviation between donors was above 5%. A statistical classification framework was built for diagnosing cytomegalovirus status from the catalog of TCR beta chain sequences. In a later analysis, TCR nucleotide sequences were compared against IMGT/GENE-DB human TR gene sequences so that V and J genes could be assigned. In a later analysis, CDR3 sequences and most-parsimonious VDJ recombination scenarios were assigned using the TCRdist pipeline. In a later analysis, each TCR beta chain was defined by its CDR3 amino acid sequence together with its V-gene family, and reads lacking a unique V-gene family were excluded. To address suspected cross-contamination and a sequencing artifact, a later analysis removed around 600 highly shared, low-generation-probability nucleotide sequences. In a later analysis, a clonal expansion index for each public chain was calculated from normalized within-repertoire ranks of inferred template counts. In a later analysis, generation probabilities were computed with a VDJ recombination model fitted to out-of-frame rearrangements, and the resulting probabilities were checked against IGoR. A later analysis scored TCR-TCR, TCR-HLA and TCR-CMV co-occurrence with hypergeometric tests, applying a repertoire-size bias correction to TCR pairs. In a later analysis, false discovery rates were estimated by permuting HLA or CMV assignments 20 times. In a later analysis, co-occurring TCRs were grouped with DBSCAN, and TCRdist sequence similarity was added when clustering was performed within HLA-allele-positive subsets. Repertoires with fewer than 30,000 or more than 120,000 public chains were left out of co-occurrence clustering, as were about 5 repertoires with anomalous nucleotide sharing. TCRdb mirrors the immuneACCESS table, restricted to in-frame sequences. Some clones are absent from its copies; in checked studies, under half trace to an unresolved V gene, and the reason for the others is unknown. V, J and clone size were drawn from that table, and D and trimming were deduced from the DNA. This sample gives 150,000 to 180,000 clones in total; under 85% of them show up just once. The ten largest clones capture less than 3.5% of the sample.

This chain is built from TRBV9 and TRBJ1-6; TRBD1 is possibly the D segment (5 matching bases). The sample taken for sequencing was PBMCs. The receptor was derived from a man in his late teens or twenties in good health and CMV-seronegative. The CDR3 protein is CASSVEAGPPLHF. The DNA is TGTGCCAGCAGCGTAGAGGCAGGGCCACCCCTCCACTTT.